One sample yielded the 5 T cell receptor beta chains listed below, sequenced in a study of identical twins (TCRdb year 2016). Receptor amplification or capture employed 5' RACE. Sequenced using an Illumina HiSeq 2000. TCRdb redid the processing of the public reads, applying fastp at Q25 and MiXCR, and retained in-frame beta chains. Every entry covers one CDR3 protein and lists the most common genes and DNA from its rows. Here the sample has 400,000 to 550,000 distinct CDR3 sequences; about 20% occur a single time. Approximately 0.95% of the sample is taken by the ten largest. These sequences were also reported in another study, on T cells expressing NK-cell markers.

Material: CD4+ T cells sorted from blood. The source of these receptors is a woman under 30 in good health.

This clonotype was counted only a few times. The chain couples TRBV20-1 to TRBJ1-1; a possible D gene is TRBD1 (6 bases). V was shortened by 0 bases and J by 6 bases, with 8 bases between the two germline ends. The germline V gene has CDR1 DFQATT and CDR2 SNEGSKA (reference sequence). The CDR3 covers 12 residues. CDR3 sequence (DNA): TGCAGTGCTAGAGAGGGGGCGGCTGAAGCTTTCTTT. Its translation is CSAREGAAEAFF.

The table lists this clonotype with a few counts. This chain joins TRBV12-3 or TRBV12-4 and TRBJ2-7, with D possibly matching TRBD1 (6 bases). CDR3 length equals 14 residues. V gave up 3 bases and J gave up 6 bases, with 15 bases separating them. The CDR3 coding sequence is TGTGCCAGCAGTTTGAGACACAGGGTAGGCGAGCAGTACTTC. This translates into CASSLRHRVGEQYF.

The rearrangement joins TRBV9 to TRBJ2-1, with a tentative D call TRBD2 (6 bases). V lost 3 bases and J lost 0, with 16 bases in between. In germline, CDR1 is SGDLS, CDR2 YYNGEE. The CDR3 loop spans 17 amino acids. CDR3 residues: CASSARLARSSYNEQFF. CDR3 DNA: TGTGCCAGCAGCGCACGGCTAGCGAGGAGCTCCTACAATGAGCAGTTCTTC.

The chain recombines TRBV4-3 with TRBJ2-7; either TRBD1 or TRBD2 may fit D (5 bases each). V was cut by 2 bases and J by 2 bases, with 16 bases left in between. The CDR3 length is 16 residues. Germline V gene lookup returns CDR1 LGHNA and CDR2 YSLEER. In DNA form, the CDR3 reads TGCGCCAGCAGCCAACAGACCGGGACGGACCCCTACGAGCAGTACTTC. Protein product: CASSQQTGTDPYEQYF.

The chain combines TRBV20-1 with TRBJ2-1, with 9 bases identical to TRBD2. With 5 bases clipped from V and 7 bases from J, the junction kept 12 bases outside the gene matches. The CDR3 is 15 amino acids. CDR1 is DFQATT and CDR2 is SNEGSKA in the germline V gene (reference sequence). The CDR3: CSAGNSGSTTNEQFF. CDR3 in DNA: TGCAGTGCTGGAAATAGCGGGAGCACCACTAATGAGCAGTTCTTC.